The T cell receptor beta chain under discussion was sequenced for a study of blood T cells in healthy people across ages. Study as a whole: Capture via template switching afforded approximately one barcoded beta molecule per two T cells.

Combining a sample-barcoded 5' primer with a J-beta primer mix, a second PCR ran for roughly 6 to 12 cycles. TCRdb used MiXCR to reprocess the 5' RACE reads, holding one entry per CDR3 protein. The sample gives approximately 1,700,000 distinct CDR3 sequences, roughly two fifths of which show up once; roughly 23% is in the top ten. Remarks on this clonotype: A clone one base away is much larger, so this may be a read error.

This sequence originates from a human donor in good health. The material sequenced was blood.

The CDR3 spells CASSQETEIAKTIQYF. The CDR3 DNA is TGCGCCAGCAGCCAAGAGACGGAGATAGCCAAAACCATTCAGTACTTC. V gene TRBV4-3 combines with J gene TRBJ2-4; D not resolved. CDR3 length: 16 amino acids. Germline CDR1 is LGHNA and CDR2 is YSLEER.